This entry concerns a single T cell receptor (beta chain). The target antigen is unknown. The CDR3 sequence is 14 residues long. V dropped 3 bases and J dropped 2 bases, with 10 bases sitting between them. CDR1 and CDR2 from the germline V gene are SGHRS and YFSETQ. These data are taken from a study of persistence of HIV-infected CD4 T cells. Study summary: Median time on suppressive ART was seven to nine years.

The libraries were made with immunoSEQ version 4 in survey mode. This table comes from immunoSEQ multiplex PCR, and its TCRdb copy is limited to in-frame clones, with some not included. This sample has around 28,000 clones; around 80% occur once, and the top ten carry about 4.5%. Findings and caveats of the study: CMV- and Gag-responding cells had lower TCRbeta richness than CD3/CD28-responding cells. Rare CMV-responding cells carrying HIV-1 proviruses were not analyzed separately for TCR.

Lysates of CMV-infected fibroblasts at 9.5 to 10 ug/mL stimulated these cells. CD40L-negative CD69-negative CD45RO-high memory CD4+ T cells were sorted as populations depleted of antigen-responding cells. Donors had undetectable plasma HIV-1 RNA, under 50 copies/mL, for 4+ years. The V gene is TRBV5-1, the J gene TRBJ2-3; no reliable D call. This receptor was taken from an adult man with HIV who was CMV-seropositive. Sample: CD4+ T cells sorted from PBMCs after approximately 19-hour stimulation, taken from a patient who received antiretroviral therapy. The CDR3 nucleotides are TGCGCCAGCAGCTCTCGTCAATTCACAGATACGCAGTATTTT. This encodes CASSSRQFTDTQYF.